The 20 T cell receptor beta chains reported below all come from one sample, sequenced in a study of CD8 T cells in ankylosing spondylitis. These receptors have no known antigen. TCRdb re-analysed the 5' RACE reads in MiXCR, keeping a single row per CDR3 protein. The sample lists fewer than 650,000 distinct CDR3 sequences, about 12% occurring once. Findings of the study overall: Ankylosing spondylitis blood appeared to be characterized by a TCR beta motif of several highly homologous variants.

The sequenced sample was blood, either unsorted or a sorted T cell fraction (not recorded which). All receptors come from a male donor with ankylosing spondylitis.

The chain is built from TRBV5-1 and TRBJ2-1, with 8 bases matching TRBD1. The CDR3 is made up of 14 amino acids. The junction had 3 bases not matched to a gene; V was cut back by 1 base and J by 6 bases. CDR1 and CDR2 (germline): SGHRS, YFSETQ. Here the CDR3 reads CASSLQGASNEQFF. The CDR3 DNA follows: TGCGCCAGCAGCTTGCAGGGGGCGAGCAATGAGCAGTTCTTC.

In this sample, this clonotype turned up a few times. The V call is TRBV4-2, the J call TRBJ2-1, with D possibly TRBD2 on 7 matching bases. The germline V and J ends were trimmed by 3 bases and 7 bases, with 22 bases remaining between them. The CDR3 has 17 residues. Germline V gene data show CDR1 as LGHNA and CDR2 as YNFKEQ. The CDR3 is CASSQKRGAGAPNEQFF. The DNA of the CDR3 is TGTGCCAGCAGCCAGAAAAGGGGGGCGGGAGCCCCTAATGAGCAGTTCTTC.

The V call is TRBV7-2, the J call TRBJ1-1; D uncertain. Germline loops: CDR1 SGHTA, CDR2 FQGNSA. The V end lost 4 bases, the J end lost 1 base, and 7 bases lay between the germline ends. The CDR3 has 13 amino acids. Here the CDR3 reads CASSSLPNTEAFF. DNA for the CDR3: TGTGCCAGCAGCTCACTACCGAACACTGAAGCTTTCTTT.

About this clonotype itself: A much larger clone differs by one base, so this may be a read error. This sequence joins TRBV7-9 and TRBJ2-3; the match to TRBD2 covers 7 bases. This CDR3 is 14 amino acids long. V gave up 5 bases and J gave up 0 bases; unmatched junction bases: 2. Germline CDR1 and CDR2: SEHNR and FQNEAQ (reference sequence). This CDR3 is CASSHSGSTDTQYF. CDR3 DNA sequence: TGTGCCAGCAGCCATAGCGGGAGCACAGATACGCAGTATTTT.

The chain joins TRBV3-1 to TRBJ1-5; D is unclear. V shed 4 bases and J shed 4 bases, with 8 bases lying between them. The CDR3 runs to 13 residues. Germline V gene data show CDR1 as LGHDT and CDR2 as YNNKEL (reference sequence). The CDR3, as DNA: TGTGCCAGCAGCCTGACACGGAATCAGCCCCAGCATTTT. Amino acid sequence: CASSLTRNQPQHF.

The CDR3 sequence: CSAFLHTEAFF. The CDR3 DNA follows: TGCAGTGCGTTCCTCCACACTGAAGCTTTCTTT. The chain has TRBV20-1 and TRBJ1-1; D is uncertain. V gave up 6 bases and J gave up 3 bases, with 8 bases separating them. From germline, CDR1 is DFQATT and CDR2 SNEGSKA (reference sequence). The CDR3 runs 11 residues.

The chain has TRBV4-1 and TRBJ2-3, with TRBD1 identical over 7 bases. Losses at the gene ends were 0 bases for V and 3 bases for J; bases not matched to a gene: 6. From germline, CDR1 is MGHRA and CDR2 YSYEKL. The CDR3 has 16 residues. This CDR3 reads CASSQDFGDSTDTQYF. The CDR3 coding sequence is TGCGCCAGCAGCCAAGATTTCGGGGACAGTACAGATACGCAGTATTTT.

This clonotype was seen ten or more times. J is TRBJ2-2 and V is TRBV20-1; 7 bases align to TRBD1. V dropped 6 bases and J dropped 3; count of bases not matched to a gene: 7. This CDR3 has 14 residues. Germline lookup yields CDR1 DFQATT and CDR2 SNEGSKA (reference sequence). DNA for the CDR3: TGCAGTGCGGTCCGGGACAGTTACACCGGGGAGCTGTTTTTT. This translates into CSAVRDSYTGELFF.

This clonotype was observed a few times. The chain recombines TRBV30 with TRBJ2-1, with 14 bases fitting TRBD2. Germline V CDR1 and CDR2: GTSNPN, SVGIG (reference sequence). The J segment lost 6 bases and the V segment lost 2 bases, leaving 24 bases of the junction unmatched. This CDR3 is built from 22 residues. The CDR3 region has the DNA TGTGCCTGGAGTAGGGGGTTGGGGATCTACGGGACTAGCGGGAGTTCCCTCAATGAGCAGTTCTTC. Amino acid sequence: CAWSRGLGIYGTSGSSLNEQFF.

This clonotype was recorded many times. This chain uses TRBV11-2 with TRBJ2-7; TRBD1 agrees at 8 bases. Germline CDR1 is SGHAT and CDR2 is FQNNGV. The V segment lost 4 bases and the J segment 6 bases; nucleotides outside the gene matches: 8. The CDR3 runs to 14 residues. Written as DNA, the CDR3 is TGTGCCAGCAGCTCCCAGACAGGGGTTGGCGAGCAGTACGTC. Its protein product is CASSSQTGVGEQYV.

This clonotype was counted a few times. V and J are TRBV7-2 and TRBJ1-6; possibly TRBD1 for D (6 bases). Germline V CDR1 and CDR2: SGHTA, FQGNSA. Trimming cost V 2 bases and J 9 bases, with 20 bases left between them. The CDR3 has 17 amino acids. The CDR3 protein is CASSLSGGAGLVSPLHF. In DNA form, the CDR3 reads TGTGCCAGCAGCTTAAGCGGGGGGGCAGGGCTAGTTTCACCCCTCCACTTT. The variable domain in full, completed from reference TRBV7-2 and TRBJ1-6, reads GAGVSQSPSNKVTEKGKDVELRCDPISGHTALYWYRQSLGQGLEFLIYFQGNSAPDKSGLPSDRFSAERTGGSVSTLTIQRTQQEDSAVYLCASSLSGGAGLVSPLHFGNGTRLTVT.

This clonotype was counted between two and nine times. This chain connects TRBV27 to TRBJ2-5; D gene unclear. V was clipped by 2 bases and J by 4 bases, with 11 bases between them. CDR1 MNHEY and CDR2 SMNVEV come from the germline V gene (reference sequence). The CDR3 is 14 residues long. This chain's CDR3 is CASSLNPSGETQYF. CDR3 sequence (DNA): TGTGCCAGCAGTTTAAACCCCAGTGGAGAGACCCAGTACTTC.

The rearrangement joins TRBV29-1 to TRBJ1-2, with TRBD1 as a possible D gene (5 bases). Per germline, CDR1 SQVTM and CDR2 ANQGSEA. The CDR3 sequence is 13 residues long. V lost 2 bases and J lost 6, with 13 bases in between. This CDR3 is CSVETVEGDGYTF. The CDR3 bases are TGCAGCGTTGAAACGGTCGAAGGGGATGGCTACACCTTC.

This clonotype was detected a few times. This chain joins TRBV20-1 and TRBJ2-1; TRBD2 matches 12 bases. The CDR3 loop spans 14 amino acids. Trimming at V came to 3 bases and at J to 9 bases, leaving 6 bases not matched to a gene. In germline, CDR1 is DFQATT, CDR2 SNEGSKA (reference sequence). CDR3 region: CSARPSGRALEQFF. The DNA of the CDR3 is TGCAGTGCTAGGCCTAGCGGGAGGGCCCTTGAGCAGTTCTTC.

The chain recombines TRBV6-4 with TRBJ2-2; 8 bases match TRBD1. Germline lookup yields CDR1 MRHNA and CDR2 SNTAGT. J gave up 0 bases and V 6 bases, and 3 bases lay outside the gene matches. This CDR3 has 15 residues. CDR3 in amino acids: CASSRTGSNTGELFF. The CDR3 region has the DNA TGTGCCAGCAGCCGGACAGGGTCGAACACCGGGGAGCTGTTTTTT.

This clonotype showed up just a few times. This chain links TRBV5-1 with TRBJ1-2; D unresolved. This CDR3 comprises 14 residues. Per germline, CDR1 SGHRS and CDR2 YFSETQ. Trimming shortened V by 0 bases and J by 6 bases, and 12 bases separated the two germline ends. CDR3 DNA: TGCGCCAGCAGCTTGGCCGAGGGTTCGAATGGCTACACCTTC. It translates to CASSLAEGSNGYTF. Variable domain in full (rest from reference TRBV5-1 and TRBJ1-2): KAGVTQTPRYLIKTRGQQVTLSCSPISGHRSVSWYQQTPGQGLQFLFEYFSETQRNKGNFPGRFSGRQFSNSRSEMNVSTLELGDSALYLCASSLAEGSNGYTFGSGTRLTVV.

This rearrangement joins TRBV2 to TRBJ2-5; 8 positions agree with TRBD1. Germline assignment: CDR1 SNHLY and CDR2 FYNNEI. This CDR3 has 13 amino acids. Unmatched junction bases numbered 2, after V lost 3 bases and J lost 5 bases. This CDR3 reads CASSDRTGETQYF. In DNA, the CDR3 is TGTGCCAGCAGTGACAGGACAGGGGAGACCCAGTACTTC.

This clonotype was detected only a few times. The DNA for the CDR3 is TGTGCCAGCAGCTTCTGGGAGTACGAGCAGTACTTC. This codes for CASSFWEYEQYF. This chain connects TRBV7-2 to TRBJ2-7; a weak D match, TRBD2 (5 bases). Germline V gene lookup returns CDR1 SGHTA and CDR2 FQGNSA. Trimming took 3 bases from V and 4 from J, leaving 7 bases between them. This CDR3 has 12 amino acids.

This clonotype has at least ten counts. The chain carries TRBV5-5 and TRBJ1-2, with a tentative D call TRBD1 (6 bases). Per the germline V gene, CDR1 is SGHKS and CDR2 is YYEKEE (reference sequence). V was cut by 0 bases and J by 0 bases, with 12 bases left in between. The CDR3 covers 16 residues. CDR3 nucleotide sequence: TGTGCCAGCAGCTTGGCGGGGGGACAAGCTAACTATGGCTACACCTTC. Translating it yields CASSLAGGQANYGYTF. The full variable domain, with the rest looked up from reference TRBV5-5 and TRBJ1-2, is DAGVTQSPTHLIKTRGQQVTLRCSPISGHKSVSWYQQVLGQGPQFIFQYYEKEERGRGNFPDRFSARQFPNYSSELNVNALLLGDSALYLCASSLAGGQANYGYTFGSGTRLTVV.

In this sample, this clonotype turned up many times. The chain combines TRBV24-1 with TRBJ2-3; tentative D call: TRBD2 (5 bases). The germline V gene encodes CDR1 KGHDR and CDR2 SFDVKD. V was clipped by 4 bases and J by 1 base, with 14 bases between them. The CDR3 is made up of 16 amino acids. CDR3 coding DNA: TGTGCCACCAGTGACCCAACTAGGGATGGCACAGATACGCAGTATTTT. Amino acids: CATSDPTRDGTDTQYF.